This entry lists 17 T cell receptor beta chains sequenced from one sample in a study of blood T cell repertoires in COVID-19. Libraries were prepared by immunoSEQ multiplex PCR; TCRdb keeps only in-frame clonotypes and omits some of them. The sample has approximately 250,000 clones, approximately 86% seen once. Sequencing was carried out using peripheral blood. The receptors shown here come from a woman in her sixties or seventies who had recovered from COVID-19.

This chain joins TRBV28 and TRBJ2-2; D not resolved. Trimming stripped 6 bases from V and 7 bases from J, with 9 bases between. Germline V gene sequence: CDR1 MDHEN, CDR2 SYDVKM. The CDR3 consists of 12 residues. The CDR3 reads CASSTLGGELFF. The CDR3 DNA sequence: TGTGCCAGCAGCACCCTCGGCGGGGAGCTGTTTTTT.

The CDR3, as DNA: TGTGCCAGCAGCCGTACAGGGTTAGGCTATGGCTACACCTTC. Its translation: CASSRTGLGYGYTF. This chain joins TRBV28 and TRBJ1-2; D is perhaps TRBD1 (6 bases). The length of the CDR3 is 14 residues. Germline CDR1 MDHEN, CDR2 SYDVKM. V dropped 6 bases and J dropped 4 bases, with 15 bases sitting between them.

The rearrangement links TRBV13 to TRBJ1-6; the D gene is possibly TRBD1 (6 bases). Germline assignment: CDR1 PRHDT and CDR2 FYEKMQ (reference sequence). The CDR3 runs to 12 residues. Trimming left V 2 bases short and J 14 bases short, with 10 bases between. CDR3 region: CASSLRGLSLHF. DNA of the CDR3: TGTGCCAGCAGCTTAAGGGGGTTATCCCTCCACTTT.

This chain links TRBV7-8 with TRBJ1-5; the D is unclear. In germline, CDR1 is SGHVS, CDR2 FQNEAQ. The CDR3 covers 18 residues. Trimming took 3 bases from V and 1 from J, leaving 19 bases between them. CDR3: CASSFGGGEAISNQPQHF. CDR3 in DNA: TGTGCCAGCAGCTTTGGAGGCGGGGAGGCGATCAGCAATCAGCCCCAGCATTTT.

CDR3 residues: CASSLEVAGFMAGELFF. The CDR3 bases are TGTGCCAGCAGCTTAGAGGTAGCGGGGTTCATGGCCGGGGAGCTGTTTTTT. The chain recombines TRBV7-8 with TRBJ2-2, with 8 bases lining up with TRBD2. CDR3 length: 17 residues. Germline CDR1 SGHVS, CDR2 FQNEAQ. Losses at the gene ends were 1 base for V and 6 bases for J; bases not matched to a gene: 10.

For the CDR3, the DNA is TGTGCCAGCAGCTGGGGAGTTAGGGACGAGCAGTACTTC. Translating it yields CASSWGVRDEQYF. The chain joins TRBV7-2 to TRBJ2-7; possible D gene TRBD2, 5 bases. The CDR3 contains 13 residues. V lost 4 bases and J 5 bases, leaving 12 bases between the germline ends. Per the germline V gene, CDR1 is SGHTA and CDR2 is FQGNSA.

The V gene is TRBV13, the J gene TRBJ2-7; perhaps TRBD2 as D (6 bases). V lost 6 bases and J lost 0, with 18 bases in between. This CDR3 is built from 16 residues. CDR1 and CDR2 (germline): PRHDT, FYEKMQ (reference sequence). In DNA form, the CDR3 reads TGTGCCAGCAGTTCACCGGGACTTCTGAGCTCCTACGAGCAGTACTTC. It encodes CASSSPGLLSSYEQYF.

The chain carries TRBV5-4 and TRBJ2-2; TRBD2 matches at 9 bases. Germline CDR1 SGHNT, CDR2 YYREEE (reference sequence). This CDR3 contains 14 residues. Germline trimming cut 5 bases from V and 3 bases from J; bases unmatched to any gene: 2. The CDR3 reads CASRGTSHTGELFF. CDR3 DNA sequence: TGTGCCAGCAGAGGGACTAGCCACACCGGGGAGCTGTTTTTT.

The V call is TRBV27, the J call TRBJ2-3, with 11 positions matching TRBD2. V gave up 5 bases and J gave up 5 bases; unmatched junction bases: 6. The germline gives CDR1 MNHEY, CDR2 SMNVEV (reference sequence). CDR3 length: 15 amino acids. The CDR3 loop reads CASSLSGGAIDTQYF. CDR3 coding DNA: TGTGCCAGCAGTCTTAGCGGGGGGGCGATAGATACGCAGTATTTT.

In its sample, this clone was seen once. The V and J genes are TRBV7-8 and TRBJ2-5; 13 bases are shared with TRBD2. The CDR3 is 16 amino acids. Per the germline V gene, CDR1 is SGHVS and CDR2 is FQNEAQ. V trimming: 4 bases; J trimming: 1 base; junction bases outside the gene matches: 3. CDR3 bases: TGTGCCAGCAGCTGGACTAGCGGGGGTTCCCAAGAGACCCAGTACTTC. It encodes CASSWTSGGSQETQYF.

The rearrangement joins TRBV3-1 (or the pseudogene TRBV3-2) to TRBJ1-4; D remains unclear. The CDR3 spans 13 residues. Germline V CDR1 and CDR2: LGHDT, YNNKEL (reference sequence). Trimming took off 1 base at V and 12 bases at J, with 12 bases between the two ends. This CDR3 reads CASSQGYDEELFF. The CDR3 coding sequence is TGTGCCAGCAGCCAAGGGTACGACGAGGAACTGTTTTTT.

The chain couples TRBV6-5 to TRBJ2-7; 9 bases match TRBD2. CDR1 and CDR2 (germline): MNHEY, SVGAGI. This CDR3 contains 14 residues. V trimming: 4 bases; J trimming: 6 bases; junction bases outside the gene matches: 7. CDR3 protein: CASSSAGGPGEQYF. The CDR3 bases are TGTGCCAGCAGTTCCGCGGGGGGGCCCGGCGAGCAGTACTTC.

The CDR3 bases are TGCGCCAGCAGCCAAGAGAATTCCGGGGAGGGGCCCCTCCACTTT. Protein: CASSQENSGEGPLHF. This chain uses TRBV4-3 with TRBJ1-6, with D perhaps matching TRBD1 (5 bases). Germline values: CDR1 LGHNA, CDR2 YSLEER. The CDR3 has 15 residues. Trimming removed 0 bases from V and 13 bases from J, with 16 bases in between.

The chain recombines TRBV21-1 with TRBJ2-7; the table names TRBD2, a call not compared with the DNA. TRBV21-1 is an annotated pseudogene. CDR3 length equals 16 residues. CDR3 loop: CASSKIADSGPYEQYF. The CDR3, as DNA: TGTGCCAGCAGCAAAATAGCGGACTCCGGACCCTACGAGCAGTACTTC.

The V gene is TRBV7-8, the J gene TRBJ2-1; 9 positions match TRBD1. This CDR3 has 14 amino acids. From germline, CDR1 is SGHVS and CDR2 FQNEAQ. Germline trimming cut 5 bases from V and 6 bases from J; bases unmatched to any gene: 5. The CDR3 loop is CASSIRDRVNEQFF. Here the CDR3 DNA reads TGTGCCAGCAGCATCCGGGACAGGGTCAATGAGCAGTTCTTC.

This chain uses TRBV7-9 with TRBJ1-1, with a tentative D call TRBD1 (6 bases). Trimming took 8 bases from V and 2 from J, leaving 12 bases between them. The CDR3 is made up of 13 amino acids. The germline V gene has CDR1 SEHNR and CDR2 FQNEAQ (reference sequence). The CDR3 reads CASGRQANTEAFF. The CDR3 DNA reads TGTGCCAGCGGTCGACAGGCTAACACTGAAGCTTTCTTT.

The rearrangement uses TRBV20-1 and TRBJ1-4; D call uncertain. This CDR3 has 13 residues. In germline, CDR1 is DFQATT, CDR2 SNEGSKA (reference sequence). V lost 3 bases to trimming and J lost 5 bases, with 10 bases between them. The CDR3 DNA is TGCAGTGCTAGTCTCTTCACAAATGAAAAACTGTTTTTT. Protein sequence: CSASLFTNEKLFF.